The 24 T cell receptor beta chains listed next were all sequenced from one sample in a study of T-cell reconstitution after alpha-beta-depleted transplantation in children. The TCRbeta library was prepared with unique molecular identifiers. One entry per CDR3 protein results from TCRdb running MiXCR on the PCR reads. The data hold hundreds of thousands of distinct CDR3 sequences, with 13% observed a single time. This material consisted of PBMCs, taken before TCRalphabeta/CD19-depleted stem cell transplant. These receptors all stem from a girl aged 2 to 9 with congenital amegakaryocytic thrombocytopenia, due to receive a stem cell transplant.

This clonotype was seen many times. This chain links TRBV7-6 with TRBJ2-5; 9 positions match TRBD2. Trimming at V came to 1 base and at J to 5 bases, leaving 5 bases not matched to a gene. From germline, CDR1 is SGHVS and CDR2 FNYEAQ. The CDR3 loop spans 15 amino acids. CDR3 DNA: TGTGCCAGCAGCTTAGAGGCGGGAGGGCTGGAGACCCAGTACTTC. Amino acid sequence: CASSLEAGGLETQYF.

This clonotype came up a few times. The chain joins TRBV21-1 to TRBJ2-1; the table calls TRBD1, which could not be checked here. TRBV21-1 is an annotated pseudogene. The CDR3 extends over 18 amino acids. This CDR3 reads CASSKGGDRVGVFNEQFF. In nucleotides, the CDR3 is TGTGCCAGCAGCAAAGGGGGGGACAGGGTGGGCGTTTTCAATGAGCAGTTCTTC.

In its sample, this clonotype was seen many times. V gene TRBV29-1 combines with J gene TRBJ2-2; no reliable D call. Germline V CDR1 and CDR2: SQVTM, ANQGSEA. V lost 4 bases and J 6 bases, leaving 15 bases between the germline ends. This CDR3 region has 14 residues. The CDR3 sequence is CSVGPSLMPGELFF. The CDR3 DNA follows: TGCAGCGTTGGTCCTAGTTTAATGCCCGGGGAGCTGTTTTTT.

This clonotype has at least ten counts. The V gene is TRBV20-1, the J gene TRBJ2-5; D not resolved. Per germline, CDR1 DFQATT and CDR2 SNEGSKA (reference sequence). The CDR3 has 13 residues. V was trimmed by 3 bases and J by 4 bases, leaving 12 bases between them. CDR3 nucleotide sequence: TGCAGTGCTAGGGGGATATATCGAGAGACCCAGTACTTC. It codes for CSARGIYRETQYF.

This clonotype has a handful of counts. The V gene is TRBV10-2, the J gene TRBJ2-1, with 9 bases aligning to TRBD2. J lost 9 bases, V lost 1 base, and 10 bases had no gene match. Looked up from germline, CDR1 is WSHSY and CDR2 is SAAADI. This CDR3 has 16 residues. CDR3 nucleotide sequence: TGCGCCAGCAGTGAGTGGGGCGGGAGGGCAGGTACTGAGCAGTTCTTC. The encoded protein is CASSEWGGRAGTEQFF.

The chain employs TRBV7-9 and TRBJ1-1; D perhaps matches TRBD1 (5 bases). The length of the CDR3 is 15 residues. The V end was cut by 5 bases, the J end by 6 bases, with 19 bases between. CDR1 SEHNR and CDR2 FQNEAQ come from the germline V gene (reference sequence). CDR3: CASSPWTSDMAEAFF. CDR3 sequence (DNA): TGTGCCAGCAGCCCCTGGACAAGTGATATGGCTGAAGCTTTCTTT.

This clonotype turned up a few times. The chain recombines TRBV7-9 with TRBJ2-1; D unclear. The CDR3 totals 17 residues. The V end was cut by 1 base, the J end by 5 bases, with 18 bases between. CDR1 is SEHNR and CDR2 is FQNEAQ in the germline V gene (reference sequence). For the CDR3, the DNA is TGTGCCAGCAGCTTAGAATCCTTAAGATGGAGAAACAATGAGCAGTTCTTC. Translated: CASSLESLRWRNNEQFF. The variable domain in full, with the rest retrieved from reference TRBV7-9 and TRBJ2-1, is DTGVSQNPRHKITKRGQNVTFRCDPISEHNRLYWYRQTLGQGPEFLTYFQNEAQLEKSRLLSDRFSAERPKGSFSTLEIQRTEQGDSAMYLCASSLESLRWRNNEQFFGPGTRLTVL.

This clonotype was seen repeatedly, ten times or more. V usage is TRBV12-3 or TRBV12-4 and J usage is TRBJ2-1; the match to TRBD2 covers 9 bases. With V trimmed by 4 bases and J by 12 bases, 7 bases remained unmatched. The CDR3 loop spans 13 amino acids. The CDR3 DNA sequence: TGTGCCAGCAGTTCCGTGCGGGAGGGCCGGCAGTTCTTC. It codes for CASSSVREGRQFF.

This clonotype has only one observation. The chain combines TRBV4-1 with TRBJ2-7; 11 positions match TRBD2. V shed 1 base, J shed 4 bases, and the junction held 6 bases outside the gene matches. This CDR3 has 16 amino acids. Germline lookup yields CDR1 MGHRA and CDR2 YSYEKL. The CDR3, as DNA: TGCGCCAGCAGCCAAGTCCCCTTAGCGGGAGGGTACGAGCAGTACTTC. This sequence encodes CASSQVPLAGGYEQYF.

The table lists this clonotype with many counts. V usage is TRBV10-3 and J usage is TRBJ2-2; D may be TRBD1 (6 bases). This CDR3 is built from 15 residues. Per germline, CDR1 ENHRY and CDR2 SYGVKD. V was clipped by 10 bases and J by 8 bases, with 23 bases between them. This chain's CDR3 is CASNRAMGLGGELFF. The DNA for the CDR3 is TGTGCCAGCAACAGGGCAATGGGGCTGGGTGGGGAGCTGTTTTTT.

This clonotype was counted many times. V usage is TRBV6-5 and J usage is TRBJ2-1; TRBD2 might be the D (6 bases). The CDR3 extends over 18 amino acids. CDR1 is MNHEY, CDR2 SVGAGI, per germline. V was cut by 0 bases and J by 0 bases, with 15 bases left in between. The CDR3 bases are TGTGCCAGCAGTTACTCTTACACGGGGGTGGGCTCCTACAATGAGCAGTTCTTC. The encoded protein is CASSYSYTGVGSYNEQFF.

The rearrangement uses TRBV4-1 and TRBJ2-7; TRBD2 matches at 7 bases. Looked up from germline, CDR1 is MGHRA and CDR2 is YSYEKL. The CDR3 has 15 residues. V lost 0 bases to trimming and J lost 7 bases; unmatched junction nucleotides: 9. CDR3 residues: CASSQEMAGVGEQYF. The DNA for the CDR3 is TGCGCCAGCAGCCAAGAAATGGCGGGAGTGGGGGAGCAGTACTTC.

This clonotype occurred many times. The gene calls are TRBV29-1 and TRBJ2-1; D not certain. CDR1 and CDR2 from the germline V gene are SQVTM and ANQGSEA. With 2 bases removed from V and 6 bases from J, the gap between germline ends came to 23 bases. There are 17 residues in the CDR3. DNA of the CDR3: TGCAGCGTTGAACAATCGTCGACGGGTATCGGCTCCAATGAGCAGTTCTTC. The encoded protein is CSVEQSSTGIGSNEQFF.

About this clonotype: A much larger clone lies a single base off, so this may be a read error. This chain uses TRBV6-5 with TRBJ2-2; D remains ambiguous. Germline V gene data show CDR1 as MNHEY and CDR2 as SVGAGI. The CDR3 consists of 17 residues. CDR3 residues: CASSYLKGPAFTRELFF. CDR3 coding DNA: TGTGCCAGCAGTTACCTCAAAGGGCCAGCATTCACCAGGGAGCTGTTTTTT.

The sample holds a few counts of this clonotype. The chain recombines TRBV20-1 with TRBJ2-3, with 11 bases fitting TRBD2. V shed 5 bases, J shed 4 bases, and the junction held 8 bases outside the gene matches. Looked up from germline, CDR1 is DFQATT and CDR2 is SNEGSKA (reference sequence). The CDR3 sequence is 15 residues long. CDR3 loop: CSAQSSSGRADTQYF. As DNA, the CDR3 is TGCAGTGCTCAGTCGAGTAGCGGGAGGGCAGATACGCAGTATTTT.

This chain links TRBV20-1 with TRBJ2-5, with 8 bases that match TRBD2. Per the germline V gene, CDR1 is DFQATT and CDR2 is SNEGSKA (reference sequence). CDR3 length: 15 amino acids. The V gene end was trimmed by 1 base and the J gene end by 4 bases; junction bases not matched to a gene: 8. Here the CDR3 DNA reads TGCAGTGCTAGAGCCGACCCAAGCGGGAGAGAGACCCAGTACTTC. Amino acid sequence: CSARADPSGRETQYF.

Worth noting for this clonotype: The junction departs from germline at one end; a sequencing error may be responsible. The chain combines TRBV6-1 with TRBJ2-1, with 7 bases identical to TRBD2. There are 16 residues in the CDR3. Germline lookup yields CDR1 MNHNS and CDR2 SASEGT. CDR3 protein: CASSTMLAESLDEQFF. In nucleotides, the CDR3 is TGCGCCAGCAGTACCATGCTAGCGGAAAGCCTGGATGAGCAGTTCTTC.

This clonotype was observed at least ten times. The V call is TRBV6-6, the J call TRBJ2-7; D not certain. This CDR3 has 13 residues. V was shortened by 0 bases and J by 3 bases, with 6 bases between the two germline ends. The germline V gene encodes CDR1 MNHNY and CDR2 SVGAGI (reference sequence). The CDR3 is CASSYSSIYEQYF. CDR3 sequence (DNA): TGTGCCAGCAGTTACTCTTCTATCTACGAGCAGTACTTC.

The chain couples TRBV4-1 to TRBJ1-1; D might be TRBD1 (6 bases). V was cut by 1 base and J by 1 base, with 10 bases left in between. The CDR3 spans 15 residues. Germline assignment: CDR1 MGHRA and CDR2 YSYEKL. CDR3 sequence: CASSQVTQGNTEAFF. CDR3 bases: TGCGCCAGCAGCCAAGTAACACAGGGGAACACTGAAGCTTTCTTT.

This clonotype was detected ten times or more. V is TRBV20-1 and J is TRBJ2-3, with TRBD2 as a possible D gene (6 bases). Germline CDR1 reads DFQATT; CDR2 reads SNEGSKA (reference sequence). The CDR3 runs to 14 residues. In DNA form, the CDR3 reads TGCAGAGGCCGGGCGGGACTCAGCACAGATACGCAGTATTTT. This gives the protein CRGRAGLSTDTQYF.

The V and J genes are TRBV11-2 and TRBJ2-1; 7 bases line up with TRBD1. The CDR3 sequence is 14 residues long. Germline CDR1 SGHAT, CDR2 FQNNGV. J was trimmed by 6 bases and V by 4 bases; bases with no gene match: 6. CDR3 protein: CASSYQGVRNEQFF. For the CDR3, the DNA is TGTGCCAGCAGCTATCAGGGGGTCCGCAATGAGCAGTTCTTC.

This clonotype was picked up a small number of times. The rearrangement uses TRBV28 and TRBJ1-6; D may be TRBD1 (6 bases). V shed 2 bases and J shed 2 bases, with 10 bases lying between them. CDR1 and CDR2 (germline): MDHEN, SYDVKM. CDR3 length equals 16 residues. CDR3: CASSLGGLTYNSPLHF. CDR3 bases: TGTGCCAGCAGTTTAGGGGGGCTGACCTATAATTCACCCCTCCACTTT.

This clonotype was recorded a few times. The chain couples TRBV29-1 to TRBJ2-1; D possibly matches TRBD1 or TRBD2 (6 bases each). Per the germline V gene, CDR1 is SQVTM and CDR2 is ANQGSEA. The V and J ends lost 7 bases and 9 bases respectively, with 25 bases between them. CDR3 length equals 15 residues. The CDR3 bases are TGCAGCGCCCCCCGCGCTCCGGGGGCAAAGGGTGAGCAGTTCTTC. Its protein is CSAPRAPGAKGEQFF.

Turning to this clonotype: At one boundary the junction diverges from the germline segment, which might be a read error. V gene TRBV20-1 combines with J gene TRBJ2-7; 13 bases are shared with TRBD2. Germline loops: CDR1 DFQATT, CDR2 SNEGSKA (reference sequence). There are 17 residues in the CDR3. The CDR3 region is CCAYDTWTSGSPYEQYF. For the CDR3, the DNA is TGCTGTGCCTACGACACTTGGACTAGCGGGAGTCCTTACGAGCAGTACTTC.